These 9 T cell receptor beta chains share one sample of origin, sequenced in a study of shared clonotypes between healthy human individuals. Produced via immunoSEQ multiplex PCR; TCRdb's table is partial and in-frame only. Here the sample spans roughly 1,500,000 clones, roughly 98.5% being singletons. The specimen sequenced was naive CD4+ T cells sorted from blood. Subset in this sample: CD45RA+ positively selected. These TCRs come from a man aged 30 to 39 in good health.

This rearrangement joins TRBV6-6 to TRBJ2-1, with D possibly matching TRBD2 (6 bases). V was clipped by 7 bases and J by 7 bases, with 20 bases between them. Germline assignment: CDR1 MNHNY and CDR2 SVGAGI (reference sequence). The CDR3 totals 15 residues. The CDR3 loop is CASKETGVVVNEQFF. The DNA for the CDR3 is TGTGCCAGCAAGGAAACGGGGGTAGTGGTGAATGAGCAGTTCTTC.

This chain joins TRBV11-2 and TRBJ1-1; 10 bases fit TRBD1. Germline CDR1 SGHAT, CDR2 FQNNGV. The CDR3 has 14 residues. Losses at the gene ends were 4 bases for V and 1 base for J; bases not matched to a gene: 0. The CDR3 DNA reads as TGTGCCAGCAGCTGGGACAGGGGGAACACTGAAGCTTTCTTT. The encoded protein is CASSWDRGNTEAFF.

The rearrangement joins TRBV18 to TRBJ1-1, with a possible D match to TRBD1 (6 bases). Germline lookup yields CDR1 KGHSH and CDR2 LQKENI. The CDR3 runs to 15 residues. V lost 4 bases, J lost 0 bases, and 12 bases lay in between. The CDR3 reads CASSRSSGVNTEAFF. Written as DNA, the CDR3 is TGTGCCAGCTCACGATCCTCAGGGGTGAACACTGAAGCTTTCTTT. The complete variable domain, with remaining parts taken from reference TRBV18 and TRBJ1-1, reads NAGVMQNPRHLVRRRGQEARLRCSPMKGHSHVYWYRQLPEEGLKFMVYLQKENIIDESGMPKERFSAEFPKEGPSILRIQQVVRGDSAAYFCASSRSSGVNTEAFFGQGTRLTVV.

V and J are TRBV6-4 and TRBJ2-7, with a possible D match to TRBD2 (6 bases). Germline V CDR1 and CDR2: MRHNA, SNTAGT. Deletions cut 0 bases from V and 6 bases from J, with 6 bases between. This CDR3 region has 12 residues. CDR3 residues: CASSDSGGEQYF. CDR3 DNA sequence: TGTGCCAGCAGTGACTCGGGGGGCGAGCAGTACTTC.

The rearrangement uses TRBV5-1 and TRBJ1-1; D unresolved. Deletions cut 4 bases from V and 2 bases from J, with 15 bases between. The CDR3 runs to 15 residues. Germline CDR1 reads SGHRS; CDR2 reads YFSETQ. CDR3 residues: CASSRPPTGNTEAFF. The CDR3 DNA sequence: TGCGCCAGCAGCAGACCCCCGACGGGAAACACTGAAGCTTTCTTT.

The chain joins TRBV19 to TRBJ2-3; 8 bases align to TRBD1. This CDR3 is built from 17 residues. Per the germline V gene, CDR1 is LNHDA and CDR2 is SQIVND (reference sequence). V lost 2 bases, J lost 1 base, and 8 bases stayed unmatched. DNA for the CDR3: TGTGCCAGTAGTATAAGGCAAGCAGGGGGCCGCACAGATACGCAGTATTTT. Residues: CASSIRQAGGRTDTQYF.

The CDR3 DNA sequence: TGTGCCAGCTTCCGTCCGGGACTAGCGGGAGGTAACTTGGACAATGAGCAGTTCTTC. Translated, it gives CASFRPGLAGGNLDNEQFF. The chain joins TRBV5-6 to TRBJ2-1, with 15 bases fitting TRBD2. The CDR3 extends over 19 amino acids. Unmatched junction bases numbered 16, after V lost 7 bases and J lost 5 bases. Germline CDR1 is SGHDT and CDR2 is YYEEEE.

The rearrangement links TRBV27 to TRBJ2-7; maybe TRBD1 (5 bases). In germline, CDR1 is MNHEY, CDR2 SMNVEV (reference sequence). V dropped 2 bases and J dropped 3 bases, with 20 bases sitting between them. This CDR3 has 17 amino acids. The CDR3 DNA sequence: TGTGCCAGCAGTTTACCCTCAGTGGCAGGGAAGGTCTACGAGCAGTACTTC. It is translated as CASSLPSVAGKVYEQYF.

This rearrangement joins TRBV28 to TRBJ2-5, with 9 nucleotides matching TRBD1. Germline trimming cut 2 bases from V and 2 bases from J; bases unmatched to any gene: 6. Germline CDR1 reads MDHEN; CDR2 reads SYDVKM. The CDR3 has 16 residues. CDR3 nucleotide sequence: TGTGCCAGCAGTTTAGGAGGGACAGGGCGGCAAGAGACCCAGTACTTC. This gives the protein CASSLGGTGRQETQYF.